This T cell receptor beta chain was profiled in a study of blood T cell repertoires in COVID-19. Assay used: immunoSEQ multiplex PCR; TCRdb lists only in-frame clones, some missing. The sample has approximately 150,000 clones; around nine tenths are singletons. Germline V gene lookup returns CDR1 SNHLY and CDR2 FYNNEI. The CDR3 loop spans 15 amino acids. V lost 1 base, J lost 0 bases, and 7 bases lay in between. Specimen: peripheral blood. The receptor was isolated from a man aged 50 to 59 who had recovered from COVID-19. This sequence joins TRBV2 and TRBJ1-5, with D maybe TRBD1 (6 bases). Here the CDR3 DNA reads TGTGCCAGCAGTGAAGAGGGGGTTAGCAATCAGCCCCAGCATTTT. This gives the protein CASSEEGVSNQPQHF.